The source of this T cell receptor beta chain is a study of blood T cell repertoires in COVID-19. Looking at the study overall: The United States, Italy and Spain were the sources of the acute and convalescent COVID-19 samples. PBMCs, B-cell-depleted T cells, or T cells provided the cDNA or gDNA that made up the material.

The CDR3 covers 14 residues. Deletions cut 0 bases from V and 3 bases from J, with 8 bases between. CDR1 LGHDT and CDR2 YNNKEL come from the germline V gene (reference sequence). Recruitment covered 20 to 25 US areas and drew participants whose ages spanned about 18 to 89 years. All exposed participants met a person with COVID-19 within 2 weeks before entering the study. The assay was immunoSEQ multiplex PCR, and TCRdb's table has in-frame clones only and misses some. The table lists about 220,000 clones, around 90% of them singletons. The sequence was obtained from a man aged 30-40 years who had been exposed to COVID-19. The chain couples TRBV3-1 (or the pseudogene TRBV3-2) to TRBJ1-1, with D unclear. The sequenced material came from PBMCs or T cells enriched from blood (not recorded which). CDR3 bases: TGTGCCAGCAGCCAAGATGGGCGGGACACTGAAGCTTTCTTT. Residues: CASSQDGRDTEAFF.